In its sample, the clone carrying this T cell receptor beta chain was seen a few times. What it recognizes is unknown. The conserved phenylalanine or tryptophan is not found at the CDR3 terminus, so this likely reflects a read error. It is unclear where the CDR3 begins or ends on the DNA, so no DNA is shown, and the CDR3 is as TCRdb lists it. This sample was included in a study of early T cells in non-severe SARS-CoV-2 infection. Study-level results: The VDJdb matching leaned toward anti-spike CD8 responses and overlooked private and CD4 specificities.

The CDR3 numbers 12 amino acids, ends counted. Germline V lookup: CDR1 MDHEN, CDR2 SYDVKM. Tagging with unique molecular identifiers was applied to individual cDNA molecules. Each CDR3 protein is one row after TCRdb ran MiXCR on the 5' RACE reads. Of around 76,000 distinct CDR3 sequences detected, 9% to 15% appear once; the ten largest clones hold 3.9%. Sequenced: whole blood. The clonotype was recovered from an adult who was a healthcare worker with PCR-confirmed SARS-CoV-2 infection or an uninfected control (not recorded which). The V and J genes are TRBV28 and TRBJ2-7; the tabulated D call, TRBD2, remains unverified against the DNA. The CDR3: CASSSTLLAPNL.